This TCR beta chain was recovered during a study of T cells in lung cancer brain metastases (dated by TCRdb to about 2018). As for the study more broadly: Most of the 20 patients had a history of tobacco use, with a median of approximately 39 pack-years. Of the 20 or so patients, under 19 received no interval therapy between resection of the primary and resection of the metastasis. Median interval between primary and brain metastasis specimen acquisition was around 350 days. The study compared TCR beta CDR3 repertoires of fully resected primary non-small cell lung cancers with those of paired brain metastases. A cohort of some 20 patients was included, from whom roughly 40 specimens were contributed, with one primary lung lesion and one brain metastasis obtained from each patient. The median age of the patients at first diagnosis was 55 to 65 years, and the group included 8 or 9 males and approximately twelve females. Primary and metastatic specimens both had an average DNA integrity number of roughly 4, with no significant difference between the two sites.

Each sample received between 2.24 and 4.92 ug of genomic DNA as input, and paired samples received equal DNA input. TCR beta libraries were constructed with the immunoSEQ hsTCRbeta Kit, with multiplexed V and J gene primers used across two PCR steps. Pooled libraries, together with positive and negative controls, were sequenced on an Illumina MiSeq with a 100-cycle paired-end protocol. Processing in the source paper ran as follows. The immunoSEQ vendor processed the raw data into normalized, annotated TCR beta repertoire reports. Richness was defined as unique clones by nucleotide sequence, with iChao1 and Efron-Thisted estimators extrapolating total richness. Pielou's evenness, Simpson's index, top-ten clone proportional abundance, and Morisita overlap index were used to characterize and compare paired lesions. TCRdb mirrors the immuneACCESS table, restricted to in-frame sequences. Some clones are absent from its copies; in checked studies, under half trace to an unresolved V gene, and the reason for the others is unknown. V, J and clone size derive from that table, while D and trimming were established from the DNA sequence. The sample table lists over 900 clones, 85% to 90% of them with a count of one. The ten largest make up around 10% of the sample.

The CDR3, from cysteine to phenylalanine, totals 16 residues. Only the CDR3 DNA stays, 48 bases, in frame from base 1. As regards this clone: Its antigen specificity is not known. No much larger clone exists at a distance of one base, and base qualities are not known.

The paper's findings and limits, for the study overall: Compared with their paired primaries, brain metastases had significantly fewer unique productive clones (median approximately 1,500 versus 4,300). In brain metastases, the ten most abundant clones accounted for a significantly larger fraction of the repertoire than in primaries, a finding that suggests clonal expansion. Most clones were found to be lesion-specific, and limited overlap was observed between paired lesions (mean Morisita index about 0.24). DNA fragmentation in the FFPE samples may have kept the complete infiltrating T cell repertoire from being retrieved. Effects of preoperative corticosteroids on T cell infiltration in brain metastases could not be controlled.

Patients underwent resection for synchronous oligometastatic disease or delayed recurrence of a solitary brain metastasis. Patients with a history of multiple malignancies were excluded so that cancers other than NSCLC would not be included. Tumor areas were macrodissected from 4 or 5 deparaffinized around 10 um unstained sections, using marked H&E slides as a guide. All specimens were formalin-fixed and paraffin-embedded (FFPE). Genomic DNA was extracted using the AllPrep DNA/RNA FFPE Kit. This sequence uses TRBV7-5 and TRBJ2-3; the DNA was not compared with TRBD2, the D call given in the table. TRBV7-5 has pseudogene status. The TCR comes from a woman in her 50s with non-small cell lung cancer. The sequenced sample consisted of tumor tissue from the primary lung tumor. The cell subset or site label, as the study defines it: primary lung cancer lesion. The CDR3 region has the sequence CASSWGTSGSTDTQYF. At the DNA level, the sequence is TGTGCCAGCAGCTGGGGGACTAGCGGGAGTACAGATACGCAGTATTTT.